This TCR delta chain was captured in a study of gamma-delta chains in newborns, infants, children. Per germline, CDR1 GEAIGNYY and CDR2 EKD. J gave up 0 bases and V 1 base, and 0 bases lay outside the gene matches. This CDR3 has 16 residues. TCRdb re-processed the reads using CATT. The sample yields over 6,500 delta-chain clones, approximately 2.1% seen once. This clone is medium-sized (0.01 to 0.1%) by share. Within the sample, other DNA sequences also encode this same CDR3. This TCR came from a child who was a newborn, infant or young child, either healthy, febrile or measles-vaccinated (not recorded which). Sequencing input: blood. This sequence joins TRDV2 and TRDJ2; 11 bases map to TRDD3. The CDR3 coding sequence is TGTGCCTGTGACACACTGGGGGATACTTTGACAGCACAACTCTTCTTT. Translated, it gives CACDTLGDTLTAQLFF.